Shown below are 16 T cell receptor beta chains from a single sample sequenced in a study of HIV-infected patients and healthy controls. In TCRdb, the 5' RACE reads were re-called with MiXCR into one record per CDR3 protein. The repertoire holds over 55,000 distinct CDR3 sequences, with around 16% as singletons. What was sequenced was CD4+ T cells from blood. The receptors shown here come from a human donor in good health.

The chain combines TRBV12-3 or TRBV12-4 with TRBJ2-3; 8 bases fit TRBD1. Losses at the gene ends were 7 bases for V and 2 bases for J; bases not matched to a gene: 11. The CDR3 consists of 16 residues. As DNA, the CDR3 is TGTGCCAGCAACCCTGTCGACAGGGGAGACACAGATACGCAGTATTTT. It translates to CASNPVDRGDTDTQYF.

J is TRBJ2-7 and V is TRBV18, with D possibly TRBD1 on 6 matching bases. CDR1 and CDR2 from the germline V gene are KGHSH and LQKENI. The CDR3 is 14 amino acids. V was pared by 2 bases and J by 6 bases, with 14 bases between. CDR3 nucleotides: TGTGCCAGCTCACCATTTGGACAGAGTGGCGAGCAGTACTTC. Translation: CASSPFGQSGEQYF.

The chain couples TRBV18 to TRBJ1-2, with a weak D call TRBD1 (5 bases). V lost 3 bases and J 2 bases, leaving 13 bases between the germline ends. CDR3 length: 15 residues. Per germline, CDR1 KGHSH and CDR2 LQKENI. Here the CDR3 reads CASSPGRTLNYGYTF. DNA of the CDR3: TGTGCCAGCTCACCTGGGCGGACACTAAACTATGGCTACACCTTC. The entire variable domain, with the rest obtained from reference TRBV18 and TRBJ1-2, is as follows: NAGVMQNPRHLVRRRGQEARLRCSPMKGHSHVYWYRQLPEEGLKFMVYLQKENIIDESGMPKERFSAEFPKEGPSILRIQQVVRGDSAAYFCASSPGRTLNYGYTFGSGTRLTVV.

This clonotype was seen a handful of times. The chain recombines TRBV5-1 with TRBJ2-3, with a tentative D call TRBD1 (5 bases). There are 15 residues in the CDR3. CDR1 is SGHRS and CDR2 is YFSETQ in the germline V gene. V was pared by 5 bases and J by 3 bases, with 16 bases between. DNA for the CDR3: TGCGCCAGCAGGTGGGGCCCTCCCGGGACAGATACGCAGTATTTT. This encodes CASRWGPPGTDTQYF.

The chain combines TRBV20-1 with TRBJ1-2; D remains unclear. CDR1 and CDR2 from the germline V gene are DFQATT and SNEGSKA (reference sequence). V shed 1 base and J shed 4 bases, with 16 bases lying between them. The CDR3 loop spans 15 amino acids. CDR3 in DNA: TGCAGTGCTAGAGGAGGGTCCCAGCTAGGCTATGGCTACACCTTC. Translation gives CSARGGSQLGYGYTF.

This clonotype was recorded many times. The rearrangement joins TRBV6-5 to TRBJ2-6; D is perhaps TRBD1 (6 bases). The CDR3 spans 17 residues. The V gene's germline CDR1 is MNHEY and CDR2 SVGAGI. Trimming removed 5 bases from V and 2 bases from J, with 16 bases in between. This CDR3 is CASSLTQGKAGANVLTF. In DNA form, the CDR3 reads TGTGCCAGCAGTCTAACCCAGGGGAAAGCTGGGGCCAACGTCCTGACTTTC.

This clonotype has a handful of counts. The V gene is TRBV18, the J gene TRBJ2-3, with a tentative D call TRBD1 (5 bases). V was cut by 0 bases and J by 6 bases, with 10 bases left in between. There are 14 residues in the CDR3. Per germline, CDR1 KGHSH and CDR2 LQKENI. CDR3 DNA: TGTGCCAGCTCACCACCGAGCAGGGCCGATACGCAGTATTTT. This translates into CASSPPSRADTQYF.

The sample holds many counts of this clonotype. The chain combines TRBV29-1 with TRBJ1-1; 7 bases match TRBD1. CDR1 and CDR2 (germline): SQVTM, ANQGSEA. V gave up 6 bases and J gave up 6 bases; unmatched junction bases: 4. The length of the CDR3 is 11 residues. The CDR3, as DNA: TGCAGCGTCGGGGACAGCCCTGAAGCTTTCTTT. This encodes CSVGDSPEAFF. Full variable domain (rest looked up from reference TRBV29-1 and TRBJ1-1): SAVISQKPSRDICQRGTSLTIQCQVDSQVTMMFWYRQQPGQSLTLIATANQGSEATYESGFVIDKFPISRPNLTFSTLTVSNMSPEDSSIYLCSVGDSPEAFFGQGTRLTVV.

The rearrangement joins TRBV20-1 to TRBJ2-7, with a weak D call TRBD1 (6 bases). This CDR3 is 14 amino acids long. Germline V gives CDR1 DFQATT, CDR2 SNEGSKA (reference sequence). V was cut by 5 bases and J by 2 bases, with 16 bases left in between. CDR3 nucleotide sequence: TGCAGTGCTCCGGGACACCCAACCACCTACGAGCAGTACTTC. Translated: CSAPGHPTTYEQYF.

This clonotype showed up just a few times. This chain uses TRBV4-3 with TRBJ2-1; 8 bases fit TRBD2. The CDR3 is made up of 19 amino acids. Germline CDR1 reads LGHNA; CDR2 reads YSLEER. The J segment lost 1 base and the V segment lost 0 bases, leaving 11 bases of the junction unmatched. The CDR3 coding sequence is TGCGCCAGCAGCCAAGACTATCGCGGGGGGTCCGGATCCTACAATGAGCAGTTCTTC. Translation gives CASSQDYRGGSGSYNEQFF.

This clonotype was counted between two and nine times. The chain recombines TRBV29-1 with TRBJ2-3; perhaps TRBD2 as D (7 bases). The V end lost 7 bases, the J end lost 6 bases, and 23 bases lay between the germline ends. Germline V gene lookup returns CDR1 SQVTM and CDR2 ANQGSEA. This CDR3 is 15 amino acids long. CDR3 DNA sequence: TGCAGCGCCGAGGGGGTGCGCGGGGGTACCGATACGCAGTATTTT. The encoded protein is CSAEGVRGGTDTQYF.

In this sample, this clonotype turned up many times. Relative to the germline gene, one junction end is altered; a read error may explain this. V gene TRBV7-7 combines with J gene TRBJ2-5; D ambiguous. The CDR3 loop spans 15 amino acids. In germline, CDR1 is SSHAT, CDR2 FNYEAQ (reference sequence). CDR3 coding DNA: TGTGCTAGCAGCTTAGTTCCGGGCCCCCAAGAGACCCAGTACTTC. Translating gives CASSLVPGPQETQYF.

This clonotype has a count of ten or more. The rearrangement joins TRBV20-1 to TRBJ1-1; no clear D gene. From germline, CDR1 is DFQATT and CDR2 SNEGSKA (reference sequence). The CDR3 consists of 12 residues. V was trimmed by 1 base and J by 7 bases, leaving 10 bases between them. The CDR3, as DNA: TGCAGTGCTAGAGTCAAATCCAATGAAGCTTTCTTT. Its translation: CSARVKSNEAFF.

This chain connects TRBV20-1 to TRBJ2-4; 13 bases agree with TRBD2. Unmatched junction bases numbered 7, after V lost 1 base and J lost 1 base. The CDR3 consists of 18 residues. Germline V CDR1 and CDR2: DFQATT, SNEGSKA (reference sequence). The DNA for the CDR3 is TGCAGTGCTAGAGTGGGGACTAGCGGGACATCGGCCAAAAACATTCAGTACTTC. Translated: CSARVGTSGTSAKNIQYF.

Sample share makes this clonotype medium-sized. The V call is TRBV6-6, the J call TRBJ1-5; D is perhaps TRBD1 (5 bases). CDR3 length: 13 amino acids. Germline CDR1 reads MNHNY; CDR2 reads SVGAGI (reference sequence). The germline V and J ends were trimmed by 5 bases and 2 bases, with 7 bases remaining between them. In nucleotides, the CDR3 is TGTGCCAGCAGTGAAGGGGGCAATCAGCCCCAGCATTTT. It encodes CASSEGGNQPQHF.

The rearrangement joins TRBV28 to TRBJ1-5, with D possibly being TRBD1 (5 bases). Per the germline V gene, CDR1 is MDHEN and CDR2 is SYDVKM. Trimming took off 7 bases at V and 2 bases at J, with 15 bases between the two ends. The CDR3 runs to 15 residues. This chain's CDR3 is CASTDRGVGNQPQHF. The CDR3 coding sequence is TGTGCCAGCACCGATCGGGGGGTGGGCAATCAGCCCCAGCATTTT.